This T cell receptor (beta chain) originates from a study of T cells in Graves' hyperthyroidism and ophthalmopathy (dated by TCRdb to between 2018 and 2020). Study-level background: Peripheral blood samples were taken at initial diagnosis, before any treatment was given. TCR V-J signatures able to tell the groups apart were searched for in a discovery cohort of more than 90 patients, of whom more than 40 had Graves' ophthalmopathy and about 60 had stable Graves' hyperthyroidism. For training and testing, the 100 or so patients in the discovery cohort were randomly divided in a 7:3 ratio. After blood sampling, hyperthyroidism patients were treated with methimazole at a starting dose of 30 mg daily, and ophthalmopathy patients were treated with high-dose intravenous methylprednisolone. In more than 5 Graves' hyperthyroidism patients, the study also compared T-cell repertoires from thyroid tissue with T-cell repertoires from blood. According to the paper, TCR Vbeta CDR3 sequencing was carried out on around 140 peripheral blood samples, which came from 40 to 45 ophthalmopathy, approximately 72 hyperthyroidism and approximately 17 progressor patients. Whether ophthalmopathy could be predicted prospectively was tested in an independent validation cohort made up of roughly 20 hyperthyroidism patients plus 17 patients who later progressed to ophthalmopathy. What the work shows at the level of the full study, not this receptor alone: In cross-validation, a model built on a 13 V-J signature told ophthalmopathy apart from stable hyperthyroidism with approximately 90% sensitivity and roughly 82% specificity, and in testing the same model reached 80%/75%. Blood samples also contained most of the expanded thyroid clonotypes (frequency above 0.001), which suggests that blood repertoires may reflect thyroid immune responses. In validation, the model predicted progression to ophthalmopathy a median of approximately 6.3 months before onset, with about 67% sensitivity and 72.22% specificity. Sample size was not statistically predetermined, and investigators were not blinded to group allocation.

A remark on this clonotype: No antigen is known for it. Base quality data are lacking; no much larger clone is found one base away.

The germline V gene yields ENHRY for CDR1 and SYGVKD for CDR2. The CDR3 sequence holds 13 residues, the cysteine and phenylalanine included. Only the CDR3 DNA is retained, 39 bases long and in frame from the first base. At the junction V is shortened by 10 bases and J by 6 bases; bases outside the gene matches: 6. A patient counted as having stable Graves' hyperthyroidism if no progression to ophthalmopathy occurred over 18 months of follow-up. Hyperthyroidism patients were newly diagnosed, had a disease duration of under 2 months, and were aged 18 to 65 years. The study excluded patients with uncontrolled infections, other autoimmune diseases, pregnancy or lactation. Clinical symptoms, serum thyroxine and TRAb, thyroid ultrasound, and orbital computed tomography formed the basis for the diagnoses. PBMCs were isolated from more than 8 ml of fresh peripheral blood by Ficoll-Paque density gradient centrifugation. Trizol reagent was used to extract total RNA, and RNA quality was then checked on an Agilent 2100 Bioanalyzer.

TCR beta CDR3 regions were amplified from RNA transcripts. The TCR CDR3 was subjected to a first round of RT-PCR using the HTBI primer set and the Qiagen OneStep RT-PCR kit. The libraries were constructed in a second round of multiplex PCR and then size-selected and purified. Sequencing of the libraries was done on an Illumina HiSeq2000 using paired-end 100 bp reads. Processing in the source paper ran as follows. SOAPnuke was used to process the raw data, throwing out any read that contained adapters or uncalled bases, had a mean Phred below 15, or lacked an exact constant-primer or identifier match. High-quality paired reads were merged with COPE v1.2.5, and unique nucleotide sequences were defined as clonotypes. Clonotypes were aligned to IMGT TRBV, TRBD and TRBJ reference segments using MiTCR v1.1. Analysis was restricted to V-J combinations with a frequency above 0.0001, which covered roughly 99% of repertoires. A TCS score was defined as the ratio between F50 (clonal expansion) and ExV (chaos), using BLOSUM62-based TCRdist between CDR3 peptides within each V-J. Welch's t-statistics and random forest reduced approximately 520 V-J features to 10 to 15, which were used in a naive Bayes classifier (R e1071). Clones were called with MiXCR by TCRdb after fastp trimmed the public reads at Q25, and only in-frame beta chains were retained. All rows with the same CDR3 protein become a single entry with the most common DNA and genes. These V and J calls derive from TCRdb rather than the authors' analysis. This sample gives about 560,000 distinct CDR3 sequences in total; over 15% of them show up just once. The ten largest clones add up to more than 15% of the sample.

The receptor was isolated from a woman between 18 and 29 years old with Graves' hyperthyroidism. What was sequenced was blood. The chain was built from TRBV10-3 and TRBJ1-6, with 7 bases aligning to TRBD1. The sequence in DNA is TGTGCCACAGGACAGGAGGGTAATTCACCCCTCCACTTT. It translates as CATGQEGNSPLHF.